This T cell receptor beta chain is from a study of blood T cell repertoires in COVID-19. Assay: immunoSEQ multiplex PCR; the TCRdb copy retains only in-frame clones and omits some. The table shows around 400,000 clones, with 80% to 85% occurring only once. The germline V and J ends were trimmed by 4 bases and 1 base, with 17 bases remaining between them. The CDR3 is 16 amino acids. From germline, CDR1 is SGHRS and CDR2 YFSETQ. Two negative PCRs, clearance, or symptom resolution were required of recovered Cohort 3 donors. The material sequenced was PBMCs or T cells enriched from blood (not recorded which). The origin of this receptor is a woman aged 50 to 65 who had recovered from COVID-19. The chain couples TRBV5-1 to TRBJ1-1; D is possibly TRBD1 (5 bases). The CDR3 sequence: CASSPRVGGSNTEAFF. The CDR3 region has the DNA TGCGCCAGCAGCCCCCGGGTGGGGGGGTCGAACACTGAAGCTTTCTTT.